A single sample gave rise to the 27 T cell receptor beta chains below, sequenced in a study of T cell clonality in common variable immunodeficiency. Some clones are missing from TCRdb's copy, which holds only in-frame ones; the method was immunoSEQ multiplex PCR. Observed in the sample are some 40,000 clones, none of them singletons. Sequenced: peripheral blood mononuclear cells. The receptors derive from a person aged 18-69 years in good health.

This clone was seen many times. The read comes to an end 3 residues before the CDR3 does, leaving the germline J gene to fill in the end. This sequence joins TRBV7-9 and TRBJ2-1; D is unresolved. V lost 1 base to trimming and J lost 5 bases, with 9 bases between them. Germline V gives CDR1 SEHNR, CDR2 FQNEAQ (reference sequence). CDR3 length equals 14 residues. The CDR3 bases that were read are TGTGCCAGCAGCTTAGTGGCAGGAGACAATGAG. Translating it yields CASSLVAGDNE. The full CDR3 reads CASSLVAGDNEQFF. Complete variable domain (other parts from reference TRBV7-9 and TRBJ2-1): DTGVSQNPRHKITKRGQNVTFRCDPISEHNRLYWYRQTLGQGPEFLTYFQNEAQLEKSRLLSDRFSAERPKGSFSTLEIQRTEQGDSAMYLCASSLVAGDNEQFFGPGTRLTVL.

This clone appeared many times. The junction and the germline gene differ at one end; a read error may be behind it. The CDR3 goes on 3 residues after the read ends, and that part is filled in from the germline J gene. The chain couples TRBV12-3 or TRBV12-4 to TRBJ1-2; 10 bases line up with TRBD1. This CDR3 has 15 residues. CDR3 DNA, as far as it was read: TGTGCCGGCAGTCTCGTAGGACAGGGGGTCTATGGC. Amino acids: CAGSLVGQGVYG. The full-length CDR3 reads as CAGSLVGQGVYGYTF.

This clone was counted many times. The CDR3: CASSEREGLNEQFF. CDR3 bases read: TGTGCCAGCAGTGAGCGGGAGGGCCTCAATGAG. The chain couples TRBV6-1 to TRBJ2-1, with 9 bases identical to TRBD2. The read stops 3 residues short of the end of the CDR3; the missing end is completed from the germline J gene. There are 14 residues in the CDR3. V shed 3 bases and J 6 bases; nucleotides not matched to a gene: 3. Germline V gene lookup returns CDR1 MNHNS and CDR2 SASEGT.

The sample holds many counts of this clone. The read terminates 3 residues before the CDR3 end, so the remaining end is supplied by the germline J gene. This chain connects TRBV6-2 or TRBV6-3 to TRBJ2-1; the D gene is possibly TRBD2 (5 bases). Germline V gives CDR1 MNHEY, CDR2 SVGEGT. CDR3 length: 15 amino acids. Trimming took off 7 bases at V and 3 bases at J, with 16 bases between the two ends. The covered CDR3 bases are TGTGCCAGCAAAGGGCGGGCCCGAATCTACAATGAG. Translating gives CASKGRARIYNE. The full CDR3 sequence reads CASKGRARIYNEQFF.

This clone occurred many times. With the read ending 3 residues before the CDR3 end, the germline J gene is used to fill in that end. The rearrangement links TRBV7-9 to TRBJ2-2, with D perhaps TRBD2 (5 bases). This CDR3 region has 13 residues. The V gene lost 10 bases and the J gene lost 7 bases, with 16 bases spanning the gap. Looked up from germline, CDR1 is SEHNR and CDR2 is FQNEAQ (reference sequence). Partial CDR3 DNA: TGTGCCACCAGACCCCGGGGTTTCGGGGAG. Amino acid sequence: CATRPRGFGE. The full CDR3 protein is CATRPRGFGELFF.

This clone has a count of ten or more. Read coverage stops 3 residues before the CDR3 terminus; the germline J gene supplies the remainder. V usage is TRBV5-6 and J usage is TRBJ1-2; 9 nucleotides line up with TRBD1. The CDR3 covers 14 residues. Per the germline V gene, CDR1 is SGHDT and CDR2 is YYEEEE. V lost 5 bases, J lost 5 bases, and 7 bases stayed unmatched. Partial CDR3 DNA: TGTGCCAGCAGTAACACAGGGGGCGTGTATGGC. Translating it yields CASSNTGGVYG. The whole CDR3 is CASSNTGGVYGYTF.

This clone has a count of ten or more. With the read ending 3 residues before the CDR3 end, the germline J gene is used to fill in that end. V is TRBV4-1 and J is TRBJ2-4; D could derive from TRBD1 or TRBD2 (5 bases each). The CDR3 loop spans 14 amino acids. Per germline, CDR1 MGHRA and CDR2 YSYEKL. The V end lost 4 bases, the J end lost 1 base, and 8 bases lay between the germline ends. CDR3 residues: CASSRGVAKNIQYF. The sequenced part of the CDR3 DNA is TGCGCCAGCAGCCGAGGGGTGGCCAAAAACATT.

This clone appeared many times. The CDR3 goes on 3 residues after the read ends, and that part is filled in from the germline J gene. The chain recombines TRBV24-1 with TRBJ2-3; D remains unclear. The CDR3 length is 14 residues. The V gene lost 4 bases and the J gene lost 2 bases, with 9 bases spanning the gap. Germline V lookup: CDR1 KGHDR, CDR2 SFDVKD. The CDR3 protein is CATSENGPTDTQYF. The CDR3 DNA, read in part, is TGTGCCACCAGTGAAAATGGGCCCACAGATACG.

This clone appeared many times. Read coverage stops 3 residues before the CDR3 terminus; the germline J gene supplies the remainder. V gene TRBV20-1 combines with J gene TRBJ1-2, with 7 bases matching TRBD1. The CDR3 sequence is 13 residues long. Germline CDR1 and CDR2: DFQATT and SNEGSKA (reference sequence). CDR3 in amino acids: CSASDRVRRGYTF. Partial CDR3 DNA: TGCAGTGCTTCCGACAGGGTCAGGAGAGGC.

The table lists this clone with many counts. The read halts 3 residues ahead of the CDR3 end, with the missing end drawn from the germline J gene. This chain links TRBV30 with TRBJ1-1; D is perhaps TRBD1 (5 bases). The CDR3 runs to 11 residues. The V gene's germline CDR1 is GTSNPN and CDR2 SVGIG (reference sequence). V gave up 5 bases and J gave up 6 bases, with 10 bases separating them. The CDR3 DNA, read in part, is TGTGCCTGGGGGGCGGCTTCTGAA. Its translation: CAWGAASE. Given in full, the CDR3 is CAWGAASEAFF.

This clone was seen many times. The read stops 3 residues short of the end of the CDR3; the missing end is completed from the germline J gene. The V and J genes are TRBV19 and TRBJ1-6, with 8 bases that match TRBD1. The CDR3 extends over 14 amino acids. J lost 7 bases, V lost 6 bases, and 5 bases had no gene match. CDR1 and CDR2 (germline): LNHDA, SQIVND (reference sequence). The sequenced part of the CDR3 DNA is TGTGCCAGTAGGATACAGGGGGTGAATTCACCC. Its protein is CASRIQGVNSP. The full CDR3 is CASRIQGVNSPLHF. The full variable domain, rest sourced from reference TRBV19 and TRBJ1-6, is DGGITQSPKYLFRKEGQNVTLSCEQNLNHDAMYWYRQDPGQGLRLIYYSQIVNDFQKGDIAEGYSVSREKKESFPLTVTSAQKNPTAFYLCASRIQGVNSPLHFGNGTRLTVT.

Ten or more counts support this clone. The read ends 3 residues shy of where the CDR3 ends; the end is completed using the germline J gene. The genes are TRBV7-6 and TRBJ1-2; maybe TRBD1 (6 bases). The V gene lost 5 bases and the J gene lost 2 bases, with 15 bases spanning the gap. There are 15 residues in the CDR3. Germline V lookup: CDR1 SGHVS, CDR2 FNYEAQ. The CDR3 spells CASSPVTGKNYGYTF. The CDR3 DNA, read in part, is TGTGCCAGCAGCCCAGTCACAGGGAAAAACTATGGC.

This clone was seen ten or more times. The observed sequence ends 3 residues before the CDR3 terminus, with the missing tail filled in from the germline J gene. The genes are TRBV29-1 and TRBJ1-1; no firm D call. This CDR3 contains 13 residues. Per the germline V gene, CDR1 is SQVTM and CDR2 is ANQGSEA. V lost 4 bases, J lost 2 bases, and 11 bases lay in between. The CDR3 region is CSVVGHPNTEAFF. The CDR3 DNA, read in part, is TGCAGCGTTGTTGGGCATCCTAACACTGAA.

For this clone: The read ends 3 residues shy of where the CDR3 ends; the end is completed using the germline J gene. The genes are TRBV19 and TRBJ1-2; 9 positions agree with TRBD1. Germline V CDR1 and CDR2: LNHDA, SQIVND (reference sequence). The CDR3 consists of 15 residues. The covered CDR3 bases are TGTGCCAGTAGCGCCGGGACAGGGAGTTTTAATGAC. The encoded protein is CASSAGTGSFND. The full-length CDR3 reads as CASSAGTGSFNDYTF.

This clone has at least ten counts. With the read ending 3 residues before the CDR3 end, the germline J gene is used to fill in that end. The chain has TRBV20-1 and TRBJ1-1; 12 positions agree with TRBD1. The germline CDR1 and CDR2 sequences are DFQATT and SNEGSKA (reference sequence). The CDR3 covers 15 residues. The V gene end was trimmed by 6 bases and the J gene end by 5 bases; junction bases not matched to a gene: 10. The covered CDR3 bases are TGCAGTGCCAACCGGGACAGGGGGCGCGGGACTGAA. Translating gives CSANRDRGRGTE. The entire CDR3 sequence reads CSANRDRGRGTEAFF.

This clone was recorded many times. The DNA ends 3 residues before the CDR3 does, and the rest of the CDR3 is filled in from the germline J gene. The chain combines TRBV9 with TRBJ1-1; D might be TRBD1 (5 bases). The CDR3 has 16 amino acids. Germline CDR1 reads SGDLS; CDR2 reads YYNGEE. V shed 0 bases and J shed 7 bases, with 19 bases lying between them. The CDR3 here is CASSVGLGGVQGEAFF. The CDR3 bases that were read are TGTGCCAGCAGCGTAGGTTTGGGAGGGGTACAAGGTGAA.

The sample holds many counts of this clone. Sequencing ends 3 residues short of the CDR3 end; the germline J gene provides the rest. The V gene is TRBV12-5, the J gene TRBJ1-1; D unclear. Germline assignment: CDR1 LGHNT and CDR2 FRNRAP. Deletions cut 1 base from V and 0 bases from J, with 15 bases between. The CDR3 covers 17 residues. CDR3 bases read: TGTGCTAGTGGTTTGGCGCCCCTCAGGAACATGAACACTGAA. Protein: CASGLAPLRNMNTE. The full CDR3 sequence reads CASGLAPLRNMNTEAFF.

This clone was recorded many times. Read coverage stops 3 residues before the CDR3 terminus; the germline J gene supplies the remainder. The chain links TRBV7-3 to TRBJ2-3, with 7 bases fitting TRBD2. With V trimmed by 2 bases and J by 6 bases, 8 bases remained unmatched. The CDR3 is 15 amino acids. Germline V gene lookup returns CDR1 SGHTA and CDR2 FQGTGA. The sequenced CDR3 bases are TGTGCCAGCAGCTTATCTCTAGCGGACTTCGATACG. It codes for CASSLSLADFDT. The CDR3 in its entirety is CASSLSLADFDTQYF.

Ten or more counts support this clone. CDR3 sequence reads: CASIRGAGAVNNEQFF. The DNA read from the CDR3 is TGTGCCAGCATCCGGGGGGCGGGGGCGGTGAACAATGAG. This chain connects TRBV2 to TRBJ2-1; the D gene is possibly TRBD2 (7 bases). The read falls 3 residues short of the CDR3 end, and the missing part is taken from the germline J gene. This CDR3 comprises 16 residues. Germline V gene data show CDR1 as SNHLY and CDR2 as FYNNEI. V lost 7 bases and J 5 bases, leaving 21 bases between the germline ends.

The sample holds many counts of this clone. The CDR3 end falls 3 residues outside the read, so it is completed with the germline J gene. J is TRBJ2-7 and V is TRBV11-2, with D perhaps TRBD1 (6 bases). V was shortened by 4 bases and J by 5 bases, with 18 bases between the two germline ends. Germline V lookup: CDR1 SGHAT, CDR2 FQNNGV. This CDR3 contains 15 residues. Partial CDR3 DNA: TGTGCCAGCAGCTCATTACAGGGTAAAGGCGACGAG. As protein: CASSSLQGKGDE. The CDR3, in full, reads CASSSLQGKGDEQYF.

In its sample, this clone was seen many times. Partial CDR3 DNA: TGTGCCATCCACGGGACAACCGAAGGAAACACC. It codes for CAIHGTTEGNT. The CDR3 in full is CAIHGTTEGNTIYF. The chain is built from TRBV10-3 and TRBJ1-3; D may be TRBD1 (6 bases). The read ends 3 residues early relative to the CDR3; the germline J gene fills the gap. Trimming removed 8 bases at V and 4 bases at J, with 15 bases between. CDR1 and CDR2 from the germline V gene are ENHRY and SYGVKD. The CDR3 is made up of 14 amino acids.

This clone came up many times. The read halts 3 residues ahead of the CDR3 end, with the missing end drawn from the germline J gene. The chain is built from TRBV4-1 and TRBJ2-2, with a weak D call TRBD2 (6 bases). Deletions cut 4 bases from V and 4 bases from J, with 10 bases between. The CDR3 is made up of 14 amino acids. Germline CDR1 reads MGHRA; CDR2 reads YSYEKL. The CDR3 is CASSLGDFTGELFF. The sequenced CDR3 bases are TGCGCCAGCAGCCTTGGGGACTTCACCGGGGAG.

This clone was counted ten times or more. The observed sequence ends 3 residues before the CDR3 terminus, with the missing tail filled in from the germline J gene. This sequence joins TRBV5-1 and TRBJ2-7, with a weak D call TRBD2 (7 bases). In germline, CDR1 is SGHRS, CDR2 YFSETQ. CDR3 length equals 17 residues. The germline V and J ends were trimmed by 0 bases and 4 bases, with 20 bases remaining between them. The chain's CDR3 is CASSLATGGHPYYEQYF. The sequenced CDR3 bases are TGCGCCAGCAGCTTGGCCACGGGGGGCCATCCCTATTACGAG.

This clone was seen at least ten times. Sequencing ends 3 residues short of the CDR3 end; the germline J gene provides the rest. The chain has TRBV9 and TRBJ2-1; TRBD1 aligns across 11 bases. This CDR3 has 17 residues. Germline V gene sequence: CDR1 SGDLS, CDR2 YYNGEE. J was trimmed by 0 bases and V by 2 bases; bases with no gene match: 4. CDR3 DNA (partial): TGTGCCAGCAGCGTGACGGGGACAGGGGGCTCCTACAATGAG. Amino acids: CASSVTGTGGSYNE. The CDR3 as a whole reads CASSVTGTGGSYNEQFF.

This clone has at least ten counts. The read gets to within 3 residues of the CDR3 end, and the germline J gene fills in the rest. The J gene is TRBJ2-2, the V gene TRBV27, with 8 bases lining up with TRBD2. J gave up 5 bases and V 1 base, and 12 bases lay outside the gene matches. Germline CDR1 MNHEY, CDR2 SMNVEV (reference sequence). This CDR3 is 18 amino acids long. The part of the CDR3 DNA that was read is TGTGCCAGCAGTTTATGGTCGAGTCGAGCGGGAGTGACCGGGGAG. Its translation is CASSLWSSRAGVTGE. From start to end, the CDR3 is CASSLWSSRAGVTGELFF.

This clone was found many times. The read finishes 3 residues shy of the CDR3 end, and the germline J gene is used to complete it. This chain links TRBV20-1 with TRBJ1-1; the D gene is possibly TRBD1 (5 bases). Germline CDR1 and CDR2: DFQATT and SNEGSKA (reference sequence). This CDR3 spans 12 amino acids. V lost 1 base to trimming and J lost 5 bases, with 8 bases between them. This chain's CDR3 is CSARGGQTEAFF. The CDR3 bases that were read are TGCAGTGCTAGAGGGGGCCAGACTGAA.

There are many counts of this clone. The read terminates 3 residues ahead of where the CDR3 ends, so the germline J gene completes it. V gene TRBV2 combines with J gene TRBJ1-2, with D maybe TRBD1 (6 bases). Trimming shortened V by 2 bases and J by 7 bases, and 17 bases separated the two germline ends. The CDR3 is 15 residues long. The germline V gene has CDR1 SNHLY and CDR2 FYNNEI. The part of the CDR3 DNA that was read is TGTGCCAGCAGTGAACGAATTGGGGGGGCTGGTGGC. Translating it yields CASSERIGGAGG. In full, the CDR3 is CASSERIGGAGGYTF.